What follows are 23 T cell receptor beta chains derived from one specimen sequenced in a study of T cells after yellow fever vaccination. TCRdb independently ran MiXCR on the 5' RACE reads; one entry per CDR3 protein. The table has about 29,000 distinct CDR3 sequences, about 5% seen once. The input for sequencing was CD8+ T cells sorted from PBMCs, taken 10 days after the yellow fever booster vaccination. The receptor set was obtained from a man aged 25 to 45 who received the YFV17D yellow fever vaccine.

This clonotype appeared many times. The chain recombines TRBV20-1 with TRBJ2-1, with TRBD1 matching 7 bases. The CDR3 runs 15 residues. Germline values: CDR1 DFQATT, CDR2 SNEGSKA (reference sequence). Losses at the gene ends were 5 bases for V and 1 base for J; bases not matched to a gene: 8. The CDR3, as DNA: TGCAGTGCTGGGAACAGGGGTCTATCCTACAATGAGCAGTTCTTC. Its translation: CSAGNRGLSYNEQFF.

This clonotype was observed at least ten times. The chain uses TRBV10-3 and TRBJ2-7; no definite D call. CDR3 length: 11 amino acids. CDR1 and CDR2 (germline): ENHRY, SYGVKD. Trimming took 8 bases from V and 3 from J, leaving 8 bases between them. DNA of the CDR3: TGTGCCATCGGTTCGAGCTACGAGCAGTACTTC. Translating it yields CAIGSSYEQYF.

In its sample, this clonotype was seen many times. The rearrangement joins TRBV19 to TRBJ1-5, with a possible D match to TRBD1 (5 bases). The V end lost 6 bases, the J end lost 1 base, and 13 bases lay between the germline ends. CDR3 size: 15 residues. Germline V lookup: CDR1 LNHDA, CDR2 SQIVND (reference sequence). CDR3 residues: CASSDSGGSNQPQHF. CDR3 sequence (DNA): TGTGCCAGTAGCGACTCGGGGGGAAGCAATCAGCCCCAGCATTTT.

This clonotype showed up many times. This chain connects TRBV28 to TRBJ2-1; the D gene is possibly TRBD2 (5 bases). CDR3 length equals 11 residues. Trimming shortened V by 6 bases and J by 15 bases, and 15 bases separated the two germline ends. The germline V gene has CDR1 MDHEN and CDR2 SYDVKM. In DNA, the CDR3 is TGTGCCAGCAGCAGCCGGGGTCTGGGGTTCTTC. Its protein is CASSSRGLGFF.

There are many counts of this clonotype. V is TRBV9 and J is TRBJ1-5; 7 bases line up with TRBD1. Germline V gene lookup returns CDR1 SGDLS and CDR2 YYNGEE. Germline trimming cut 3 bases from V and 1 base from J; bases unmatched to any gene: 4. The CDR3 has 15 residues. This CDR3 reads CASSGPGGSNQPQHF. The CDR3, as DNA: TGTGCCAGCAGCGGACCAGGGGGAAGCAATCAGCCCCAGCATTTT.

This chain uses TRBV7-3 with TRBJ2-3; possible D gene TRBD2, 5 bases. CDR1 and CDR2 (germline): SGHTA, FQGTGA. Trimming cost V 5 bases and J 6 bases, with 15 bases left between them. This CDR3 comprises 14 residues. Here the CDR3 DNA reads TGTGCCAGCAGCCTCGGACTTGGTCCTGATACGCAGTATTTT. Encoded protein: CASSLGLGPDTQYF.

Concerning this clonotype: This sequence may be a read error, since a much larger clone differs from it by one base. V and J are TRBV7-2 and TRBJ2-7, with 10 bases fitting TRBD2. V dropped 3 bases and J dropped 1; count of bases not matched to a gene: 3. There are 15 residues in the CDR3. Germline V gene lookup returns CDR1 SGHTA and CDR2 FQGNSA. The CDR3 here is CASSLTSGPSYEQYF. Here the CDR3 DNA reads TGTGCCAGCAGCTTGACTAGCGGGCCTTCCTACGAGCAGTACTTC. Supplemented by reference TRBV7-2 and TRBJ2-7, the full variable domain reads GAGVSQSPSNKVTEKGKDVELRCDPISGHTALYWYRQSLGQGLEFLIYFQGNSAPDKSGLPSDRFSAERTGGSVSTLTIQRTQQEDSAVYLCASSLTSGPSYEQYFGPGTRLTVT.

The rearrangement joins TRBV4-2 to TRBJ2-7; 10 bases fit TRBD2. This CDR3 spans 16 amino acids. Germline lookup yields CDR1 LGHNA and CDR2 YNFKEQ. Germline trimming cut 0 bases from V and 0 bases from J; bases unmatched to any gene: 2. CDR3 in DNA: TGTGCCAGCAGCCAAGAAACTAGCGGGAACTCCTACGAGCAGTACTTC. The encoded protein is CASSQETSGNSYEQYF.

This clonotype was detected many times. The chain links TRBV29-1 to TRBJ2-2; 9 bases align to TRBD2. CDR3 size: 18 residues. Germline trimming cut 0 bases from V and 4 bases from J; bases unmatched to any gene: 12. The germline CDR1 and CDR2 sequences are SQVTM and ANQGSEA. The CDR3 sequence is CSVEESVIAGVATGELFF. The CDR3 DNA is TGCAGCGTTGAAGAGTCCGTAATAGCGGGAGTTGCCACCGGGGAGCTGTTTTTT.

The sample holds many counts of this clonotype. J is TRBJ2-2 and V is TRBV29-1; D uncertain. Germline loops: CDR1 SQVTM, CDR2 ANQGSEA. This CDR3 has 11 residues. V dropped 3 bases and J dropped 4 bases, with 3 bases sitting between them. The CDR3 region has the DNA TGCAGCGTTGAGTCCACCGGGGAGCTGTTTTTT. Residues: CSVESTGELFF.

In this sample, this clonotype turned up many times. This chain uses TRBV7-8 with TRBJ2-1; tentatively, D is TRBD2 (5 bases). Germline lookup yields CDR1 SGHVS and CDR2 FQNEAQ. Deletions cut 1 base from V and 6 bases from J, with 13 bases between. The CDR3 totals 15 residues. CDR3 DNA sequence: TGTGCCAGCAGCTTAGGCCCGGGGAGCCTCAATGAGCAGTTCTTC. Amino acids: CASSLGPGSLNEQFF. The variable domain in full, completed from reference TRBV7-8 and TRBJ2-1, reads GAGVSQSPRYKVAKRGQDVALRCDPISGHVSLFWYQQALGQGPEFLTYFQNEAQLDKSGLPSDRFFAERPEGSVSTLKIQRTQQEDSAVYLCASSLGPGSLNEQFFGPGTRLTVL.

This clonotype was observed at least ten times. The J gene is TRBJ2-3, the V gene TRBV6-5; 9 nucleotides align to TRBD2. This CDR3 spans 17 amino acids. Losses at the gene ends were 2 bases for V and 3 bases for J; bases not matched to a gene: 9. The germline CDR1 and CDR2 sequences are MNHEY and SVGAGI. CDR3 sequence: CASSYMAGGPWTDTQYF. CDR3 coding DNA: TGTGCCAGCAGTTACATGGCGGGAGGGCCATGGACAGATACGCAGTATTTT.

In this sample, this clonotype turned up many times. This chain joins TRBV6-2 or TRBV6-3 and TRBJ2-3; 11 positions match TRBD1. After removal of 0 bases from V and 2 bases from J, the junction contained 4 bases not matched to a gene. Germline V gene lookup returns CDR1 MNHEY and CDR2 SVGEGT. The CDR3 totals 17 residues. The CDR3 here is CASSYSPDRGLTDTQYF. The DNA of the CDR3 is TGTGCCAGCAGTTACTCCCCGGACAGGGGGCTCACAGATACGCAGTATTTT.

There are many counts of this clonotype. The chain combines TRBV4-3 with TRBJ2-7; D unclear. The CDR3 covers 14 residues. Germline V gives CDR1 LGHNA, CDR2 YSLEER. The V and J ends lost 1 base and 0 bases respectively, with 7 bases between them. The DNA of the CDR3 is TGCGCCAGCAGCCAAGGCTACAGCTCCTACGAGCAGTACTTC. Translating gives CASSQGYSSYEQYF.

This clonotype was seen ten or more times. The CDR3 coding sequence is TGTGCCAGCAGTTTTATGGGGAGGGGAGTCTACGAGCAGTACTTC. Amino acid sequence: CASSFMGRGVYEQYF. The rearrangement joins TRBV27 to TRBJ2-7, with 7 bases aligning to TRBD2. J lost 3 bases, V lost 3 bases, and 8 bases had no gene match. This CDR3 comprises 15 residues. Germline lookup yields CDR1 MNHEY and CDR2 SMNVEV (reference sequence).

This clonotype was observed at least ten times. This chain connects TRBV7-2 to TRBJ2-1, with 10 bases identical to TRBD1. The CDR3 is 12 residues long. Germline CDR1 is SGHTA and CDR2 is FQGNSA. The V gene end was trimmed by 1 base and the J gene end by 12 bases; junction bases not matched to a gene: 0. The DNA for the CDR3 is TGTGCCAGCAGCTTAGGGGACAGGGGGCAGTTCTTC. It translates to CASSLGDRGQFF.

This clonotype was picked up many times. V is TRBV7-8 and J is TRBJ2-7; D ambiguous. With 2 bases removed from V and 3 bases from J, the gap between germline ends came to 11 bases. The CDR3 has 14 amino acids. Germline values: CDR1 SGHVS, CDR2 FQNEAQ. The CDR3 spells CASSLSGRLYEQYF. DNA of the CDR3: TGTGCCAGCAGCTTATCTGGGCGGCTCTACGAGCAGTACTTC.

This clonotype came up many times. The chain is built from TRBV30 and TRBJ2-1; D gene unclear. This CDR3 contains 13 residues. Germline V gene data show CDR1 as GTSNPN and CDR2 as SVGIG (reference sequence). Trimming removed 2 bases at V and 6 bases at J, with 11 bases between. CDR3 in DNA: TGTGCCTGGAGTCCCTCTACCCTCAATGAGCAGTTCTTC. It specifies CAWSPSTLNEQFF.

The sample holds many counts of this clonotype. The chain recombines TRBV6-5 with TRBJ2-3; D remains unclear. The germline CDR1 and CDR2 sequences are MNHEY and SVGAGI. The CDR3 contains 13 residues. Trimming removed 6 bases from V and 6 bases from J, with 13 bases in between. CDR3 DNA sequence: TGTGCCAGCAGCGGGCATCTGCGGGATACGCAGTATTTT. Amino acid sequence: CASSGHLRDTQYF.

This chain joins TRBV2 and TRBJ2-1; D may be TRBD2 (5 bases). CDR1 is SNHLY and CDR2 is FYNNEI in the germline V gene. The ends were cut back, 11 bases at V and 8 bases at J, with 34 bases in the middle. This CDR3 is 18 amino acids long. In DNA, the CDR3 is TGTGCCTTCTGTCCTCCTCAGGCTAGTTCGCACCCGGACTATGAGCAGTTCTTC. Translated: CAFCPPQASSHPDYEQFF.

This clonotype was picked up many times. This sequence joins TRBV30 and TRBJ1-2; D gene unclear. CDR1 is GTSNPN and CDR2 is SVGIG in the germline V gene (reference sequence). The CDR3 is 10 amino acids. Trimming took 3 bases from V and 3 from J, leaving 2 bases between them. CDR3 DNA: TGTGCCTGGAGACACTATGGCTACACCTTC. Amino acid sequence: CAWRHYGYTF.

This chain joins TRBV29-1 and TRBJ2-1; perhaps D is TRBD1 or TRBD2 (5 bases each). Germline V CDR1 and CDR2: SQVTM, ANQGSEA. V lost 1 base, J lost 2 bases, and 12 bases lay in between. The CDR3 extends over 15 amino acids. The CDR3 is CSVEGGWGTYNEQFF. CDR3 sequence (DNA): TGCAGCGTTGAAGGGGGCTGGGGGACCTACAATGAGCAGTTCTTC.

Many counts were recorded for this clonotype. This sequence joins TRBV14 and TRBJ2-7; D is uncertain. Germline V lookup: CDR1 SGHDN, CDR2 FVKESK. V was shortened by 1 base and J by 6 bases, with 7 bases between the two germline ends. The CDR3 sequence is 12 residues long. This CDR3 reads CASSQGSVEQYF. CDR3 coding DNA: TGTGCCAGCAGCCAAGGGTCAGTCGAGCAGTACTTC.